This entry lists 8 T cell receptor beta chains sequenced from one sample in a study of T cell repertoires in cytomegalovirus infection. No antigen has been assigned to these receptors. TCRdb recomputed calls from the reads with MiXCR, one row per CDR3 protein. In the table there are fewer than 650,000 distinct CDR3 sequences, 40% of which are singletons. The sequencing here drew on cultured PBMCs, taken from culture after CMV antigen stimulation. The receptors were sampled from a human donor in good health (CMV status not recorded). Some clones in this sample may be carry-over from other donors' samples.

J is TRBJ1-4 and V is TRBV7-6; 7 bases line up with TRBD1. Germline CDR1 SGHVS, CDR2 FNYEAQ. V lost 7 bases and J lost 4; bases outside the gene matches: 12. There are 16 residues in the CDR3. The CDR3 is CASIHDHRGHNEKLFF. CDR3 bases: TGTGCCAGCATCCACGACCACAGGGGTCATAATGAAAAACTGTTTTTT.

This clonotype showed up just a few times. The chain joins TRBV12-3 or TRBV12-4 to TRBJ2-7; possibly TRBD1 for D (5 bases). V was clipped by 3 bases and J by 6 bases, with 12 bases between them. This CDR3 is built from 13 residues. CDR3 residues: CASSFGQGGEQYF. CDR3 DNA sequence: TGTGCCAGCAGTTTCGGCCAGGGCGGCGAGCAGTACTTC.

In this sample, this clonotype turned up a few times. The genes are TRBV7-6 and TRBJ2-1, with TRBD2 identical over 9 bases. Germline V gene sequence: CDR1 SGHVS, CDR2 FNYEAQ. This CDR3 is built from 14 residues. Trimming cost V 3 bases and J 8 bases; bases outside gene matches: 5. In nucleotides, the CDR3 is TGTGCCAGCAGCTTGGCGGGAGGGGCGGATGAGCAGTTCTTC. This gives the protein CASSLAGGADEQFF.

This clonotype was observed a few times. The chain is built from TRBV6-2 or TRBV6-3 and TRBJ2-5, with 7 bases aligning to TRBD2. The CDR3 has 12 residues. In germline, CDR1 is MNHEY, CDR2 SVGEGT. V dropped 5 bases and J dropped 6; count of bases not matched to a gene: 3. The chain's CDR3 is CASSQRGKTQYF. DNA of the CDR3: TGTGCCAGCAGTCAGCGGGGCAAGACCCAGTACTTC.

The V and J genes are TRBV20-1 and TRBJ2-5; no clear D. The CDR3 covers 16 residues. The germline V and J ends were trimmed by 0 bases and 5 bases, with 19 bases remaining between them. Germline V lookup: CDR1 DFQATT, CDR2 SNEGSKA (reference sequence). Here the CDR3 DNA reads TGCAGTGCTAGAGATTTCGGAATGGTTGACTTCGAGACCCAGTACTTC. It encodes CSARDFGMVDFETQYF.

This clonotype was seen a single time. The chain is built from TRBV4-3 and TRBJ2-3; TRBD2 matches 7 bases. In germline, CDR1 is LGHNA, CDR2 YSLEER. With 4 bases clipped from V and 1 base from J, the junction kept 5 bases outside the gene matches. The CDR3 sequence is 15 residues long. The CDR3 bases are TGCGCCAGCAGCCCGTGGAGCGGGGGCACAGATACGCAGTATTTT. It yields the protein CASSPWSGGTDTQYF.

This clonotype was counted only a few times. V usage is TRBV7-2 and J usage is TRBJ1-4; D remains ambiguous. Germline assignment: CDR1 SGHTA and CDR2 FQGNSA. The CDR3 length is 15 residues. Trimming took 3 bases from V and 4 from J, leaving 12 bases between them. The CDR3 loop reads CASSFGQLYNEKLFF. The CDR3 coding sequence is TGTGCCAGCAGCTTCGGGCAGCTTTATAATGAAAAACTGTTTTTT. Full variable domain (remainder filled in from reference TRBV7-2 and TRBJ1-4): GAGVSQSPSNKVTEKGKDVELRCDPISGHTALYWYRQSLGQGLEFLIYFQGNSAPDKSGLPSDRFSAERTGGSVSTLTIQRTQQEDSAVYLCASSFGQLYNEKLFFGSGTQLSVL.

This chain uses TRBV18 with TRBJ1-5; D not resolved. The CDR3 sequence is 15 residues long. V was pared by 3 bases and J by 9 bases, with 18 bases between. Germline CDR1 and CDR2: KGHSH and LQKENI. CDR3 region: CASSPRTGDGWPQHF. In DNA, the CDR3 is TGTGCCAGCTCACCCAGGACTGGGGATGGGTGGCCCCAGCATTTT.